The T cell receptor (beta chain) under discussion was sequenced for a study of radiotherapy plus CTLA-4 blockade in lung cancer. Across the study: Objective responses occurred in about a sixth of patients; around 30% had disease control. Study conclusions and caveats: TCR clones of tumor origin grew in blood after radiotherapy plus ipilimumab. How blood T cell clones changed early, along with interferon-beta, reportedly forecast response best.

Patients with chemo-refractory metastatic non-small-cell lung cancer received focal radiation plus CTLA-4 blockade with ipilimumab. This table comes from immunoSEQ multiplex PCR, and its TCRdb copy is limited to in-frame clones, with some not included. Counted here are 95,000 to 150,000 clones, around 89% occurring once; the ten biggest clones make up 6.9%. As concerns this clone: Its antigen is currently unknown.

The CDR3 covers 14 residues. CDR1 SGHRS and CDR2 YFSETQ come from the germline V gene. V lost 4 bases, J lost 2 bases, and 2 bases stayed unmatched. The sequencing here drew on peripheral blood, taken from a patient treated with radiotherapy plus ipilimumab. The gene calls are TRBV5-1 and TRBJ2-3, with 9 nucleotides matching TRBD1. The source is a human donor with non-small cell lung cancer that progressed on radiotherapy plus ipilimumab. CDR3 DNA: TGCGCCAGCAGCGGACAGGGGCCCACAGATACGCAGTATTTT. Its translation: CASSGQGPTDTQYF.